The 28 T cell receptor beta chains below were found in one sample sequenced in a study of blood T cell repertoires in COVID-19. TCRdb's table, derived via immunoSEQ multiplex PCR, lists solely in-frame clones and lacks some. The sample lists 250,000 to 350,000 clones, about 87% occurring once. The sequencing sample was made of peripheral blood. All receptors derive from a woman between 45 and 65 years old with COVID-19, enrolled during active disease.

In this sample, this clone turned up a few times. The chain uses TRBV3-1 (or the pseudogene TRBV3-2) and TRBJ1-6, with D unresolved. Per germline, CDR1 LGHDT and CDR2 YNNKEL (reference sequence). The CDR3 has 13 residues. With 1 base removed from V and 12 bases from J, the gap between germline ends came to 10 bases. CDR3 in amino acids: CASSQAVYLPLHF. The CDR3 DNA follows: TGTGCCAGCAGCCAAGCTGTCTACTTACCCCTCCACTTT.

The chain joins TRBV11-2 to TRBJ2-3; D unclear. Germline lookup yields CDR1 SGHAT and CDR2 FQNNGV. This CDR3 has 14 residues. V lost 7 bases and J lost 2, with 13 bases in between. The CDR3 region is CASTINRVTDTQYF. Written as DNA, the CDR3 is TGTGCCAGCACCATTAATCGGGTCACAGATACGCAGTATTTT.

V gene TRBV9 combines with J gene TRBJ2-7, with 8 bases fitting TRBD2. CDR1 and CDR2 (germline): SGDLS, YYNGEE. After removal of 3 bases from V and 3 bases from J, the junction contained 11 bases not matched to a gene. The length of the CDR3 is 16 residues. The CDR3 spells CASSARTSPTLYEQYF. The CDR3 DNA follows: TGTGCCAGCAGCGCCCGGACTAGCCCGACCCTCTACGAGCAGTACTTC.

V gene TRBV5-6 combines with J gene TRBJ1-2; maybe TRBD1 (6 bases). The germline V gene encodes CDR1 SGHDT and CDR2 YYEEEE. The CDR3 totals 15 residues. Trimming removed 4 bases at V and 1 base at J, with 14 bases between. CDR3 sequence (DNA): TGTGCCAGCAGCCCTTTAAGGACAGATAACTATGGCTACACCTTC. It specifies CASSPLRTDNYGYTF.

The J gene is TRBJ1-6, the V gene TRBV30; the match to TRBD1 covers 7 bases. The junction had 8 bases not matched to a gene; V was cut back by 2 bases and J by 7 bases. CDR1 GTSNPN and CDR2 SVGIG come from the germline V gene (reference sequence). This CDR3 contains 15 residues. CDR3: CAWSPVGTENSPLHF. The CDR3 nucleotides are TGTGCCTGGAGTCCCGTAGGGACAGAGAATTCACCCCTCCACTTT.

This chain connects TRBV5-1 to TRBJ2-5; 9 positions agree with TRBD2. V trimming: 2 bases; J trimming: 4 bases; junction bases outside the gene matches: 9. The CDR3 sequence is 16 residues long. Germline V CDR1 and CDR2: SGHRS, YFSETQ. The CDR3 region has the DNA TGCGCCAGCAGCTTAGGAGGGACTAGCCGGGGAGAGACCCAGTACTTC. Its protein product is CASSLGGTSRGETQYF.

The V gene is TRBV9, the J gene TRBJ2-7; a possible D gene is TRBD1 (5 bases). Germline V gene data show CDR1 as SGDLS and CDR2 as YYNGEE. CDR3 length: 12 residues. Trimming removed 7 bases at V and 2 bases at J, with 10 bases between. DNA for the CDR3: TGTGCCAGCGGGGTGGGGCCCTACGAGCAGTACTTC. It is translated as CASGVGPYEQYF.

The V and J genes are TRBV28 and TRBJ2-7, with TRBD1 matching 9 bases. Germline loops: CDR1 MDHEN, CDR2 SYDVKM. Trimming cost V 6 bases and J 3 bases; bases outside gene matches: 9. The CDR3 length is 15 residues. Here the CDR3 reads CASSKTGGIFYEQYF. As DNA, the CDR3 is TGTGCCAGCAGCAAAACAGGGGGCATCTTCTACGAGCAGTACTTC.

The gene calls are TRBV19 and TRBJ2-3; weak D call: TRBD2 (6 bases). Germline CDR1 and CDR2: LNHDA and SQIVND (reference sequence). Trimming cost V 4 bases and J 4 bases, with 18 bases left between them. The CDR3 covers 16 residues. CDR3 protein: CASSTSGSLEADTQYF. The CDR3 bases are TGTGCCAGTAGTACCAGCGGGTCCCTGGAGGCAGATACGCAGTATTTT.

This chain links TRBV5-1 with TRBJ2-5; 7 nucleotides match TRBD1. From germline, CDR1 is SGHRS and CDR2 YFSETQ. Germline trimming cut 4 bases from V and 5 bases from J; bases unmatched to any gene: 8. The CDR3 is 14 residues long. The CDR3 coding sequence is TGCGCCAGCAGCCCTCAGGACAGGACGGAGACCCAGTACTTC. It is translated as CASSPQDRTETQYF. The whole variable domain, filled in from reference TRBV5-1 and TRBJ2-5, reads KAGVTQTPRYLIKTRGQQVTLSCSPISGHRSVSWYQQTPGQGLQFLFEYFSETQRNKGNFPGRFSGRQFSNSRSEMNVSTLELGDSALYLCASSPQDRTETQYFGPGTRLLVL.

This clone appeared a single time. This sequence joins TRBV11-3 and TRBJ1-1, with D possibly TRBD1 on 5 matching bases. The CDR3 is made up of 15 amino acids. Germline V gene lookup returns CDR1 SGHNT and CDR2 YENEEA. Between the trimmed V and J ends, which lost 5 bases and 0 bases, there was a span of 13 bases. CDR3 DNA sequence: TGTGCCAGCAGCCCCCCGACAGCTGTGAACACTGAAGCTTTCTTT. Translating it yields CASSPPTAVNTEAFF.

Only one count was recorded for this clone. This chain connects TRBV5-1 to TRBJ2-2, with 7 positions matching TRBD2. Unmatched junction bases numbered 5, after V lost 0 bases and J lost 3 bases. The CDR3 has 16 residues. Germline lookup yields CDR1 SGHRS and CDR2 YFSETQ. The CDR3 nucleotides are TGCGCCAGCAGCTTGGGGGCTAGCGGTTACACCGGGGAGCTGTTTTTT. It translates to CASSLGASGYTGELFF.

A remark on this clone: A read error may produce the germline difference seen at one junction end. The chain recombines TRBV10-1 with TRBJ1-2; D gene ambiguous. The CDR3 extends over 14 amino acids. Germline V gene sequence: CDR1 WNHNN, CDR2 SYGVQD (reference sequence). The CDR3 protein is CASSESGANYGHTF. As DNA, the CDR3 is TGCGCCAGCAGTGAGTCGGGAGCAAACTATGGCCACACCTTC.

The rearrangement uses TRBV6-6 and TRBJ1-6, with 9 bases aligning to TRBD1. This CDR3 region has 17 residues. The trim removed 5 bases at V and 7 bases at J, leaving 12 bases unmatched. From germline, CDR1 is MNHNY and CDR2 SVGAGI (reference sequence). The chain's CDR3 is CASSLQGAILGNSPLHF. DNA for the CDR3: TGTGCCAGCAGTCTACAGGGGGCGATTCTCGGGAATTCACCCCTCCACTTT.

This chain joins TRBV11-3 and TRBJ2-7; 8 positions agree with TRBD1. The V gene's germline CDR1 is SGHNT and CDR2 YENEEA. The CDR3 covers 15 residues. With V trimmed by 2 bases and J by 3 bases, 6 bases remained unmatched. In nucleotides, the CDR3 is TGTGCCAGCAGCTTATATCAGGGGGCAATCTACGAGCAGTACTTC. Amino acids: CASSLYQGAIYEQYF.

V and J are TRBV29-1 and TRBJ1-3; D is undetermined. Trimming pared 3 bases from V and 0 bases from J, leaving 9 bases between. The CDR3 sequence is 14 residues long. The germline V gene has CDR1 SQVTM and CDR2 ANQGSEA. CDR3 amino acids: CSVDHPDSGNTIYF. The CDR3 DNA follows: TGCAGCGTTGATCATCCAGACTCTGGAAACACCATATATTTT.

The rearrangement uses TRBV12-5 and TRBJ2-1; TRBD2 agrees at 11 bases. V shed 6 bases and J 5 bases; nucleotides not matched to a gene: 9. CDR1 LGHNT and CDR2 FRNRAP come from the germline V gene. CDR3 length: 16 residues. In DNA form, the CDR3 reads TGTGCTAGTGGCCCTATTAGCGGGAGGGCCCACAATGAGCAGTTCTTC. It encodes CASGPISGRAHNEQFF.

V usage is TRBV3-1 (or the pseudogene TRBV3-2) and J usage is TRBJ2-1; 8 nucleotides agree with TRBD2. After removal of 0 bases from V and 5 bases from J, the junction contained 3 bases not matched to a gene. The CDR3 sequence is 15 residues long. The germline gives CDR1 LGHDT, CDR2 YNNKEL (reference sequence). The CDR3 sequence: CASSQEGTRNNEQFF. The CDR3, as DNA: TGTGCCAGCAGCCAAGAAGGGACTAGAAACAATGAGCAGTTCTTC.

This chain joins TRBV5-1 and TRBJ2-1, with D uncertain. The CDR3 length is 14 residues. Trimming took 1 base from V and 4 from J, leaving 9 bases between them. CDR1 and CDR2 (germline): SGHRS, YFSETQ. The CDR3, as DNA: TGCGCCAGCAGCTTGACGCTAGAATACAATGAGCAGTTCTTC. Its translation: CASSLTLEYNEQFF.

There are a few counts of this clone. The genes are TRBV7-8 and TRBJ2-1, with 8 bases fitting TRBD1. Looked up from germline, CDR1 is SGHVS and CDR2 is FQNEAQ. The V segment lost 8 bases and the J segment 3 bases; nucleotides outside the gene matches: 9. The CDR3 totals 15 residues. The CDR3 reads CASGTQGAFYNEQFF. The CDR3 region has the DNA TGTGCCAGCGGAACTCAGGGGGCTTTCTACAATGAGCAGTTCTTC.

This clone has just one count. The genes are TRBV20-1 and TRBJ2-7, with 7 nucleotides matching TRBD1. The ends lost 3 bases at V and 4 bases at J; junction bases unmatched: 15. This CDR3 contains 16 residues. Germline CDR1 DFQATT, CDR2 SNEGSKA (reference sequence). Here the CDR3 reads CSASPASGTARYEQYF. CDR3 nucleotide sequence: TGCAGTGCTAGTCCCGCTTCCGGGACAGCACGTTACGAGCAGTACTTC.

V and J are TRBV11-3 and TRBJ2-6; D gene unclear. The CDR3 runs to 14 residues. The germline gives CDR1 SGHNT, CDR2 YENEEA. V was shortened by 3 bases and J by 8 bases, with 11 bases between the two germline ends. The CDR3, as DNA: TGTGCCAGCAGCTTGTCCGCGTCGTCCAACGTCCTGACTTTC. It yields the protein CASSLSASSNVLTF. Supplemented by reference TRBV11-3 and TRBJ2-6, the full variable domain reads EAGVVQSPRYKIIEKKQPVAFWCNPISGHNTLYWYLQNLGQGPELLIRYENEEAVDDSQLPKDRFSAERLKGVDSTLKIQPAELGDSAVYLCASSLSASSNVLTFGAGSRLTVL.

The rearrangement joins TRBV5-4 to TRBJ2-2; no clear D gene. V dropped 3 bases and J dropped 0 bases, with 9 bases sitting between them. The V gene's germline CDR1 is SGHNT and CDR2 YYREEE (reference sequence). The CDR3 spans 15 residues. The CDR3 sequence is CASSSLTANTGELFF. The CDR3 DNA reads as TGTGCCAGCAGCTCCCTGACTGCGAACACCGGGGAGCTGTTTTTT. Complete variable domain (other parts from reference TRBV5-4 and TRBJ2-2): ETGVTQSPTHLIKTRGQQVTLRCSSQSGHNTVSWYQQALGQGPQFIFQYYREEENGRGNFPPRFSGLQFPNYSSELNVNALELDDSALYLCASSSLTANTGELFFGEGSRLTVL.

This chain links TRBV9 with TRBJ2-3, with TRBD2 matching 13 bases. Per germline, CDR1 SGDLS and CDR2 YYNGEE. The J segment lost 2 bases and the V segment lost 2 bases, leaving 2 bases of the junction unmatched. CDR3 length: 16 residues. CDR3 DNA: TGTGCCAGCAGCGTGGGGACTAGCGGGACCACAGATACGCAGTATTTT. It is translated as CASSVGTSGTTDTQYF. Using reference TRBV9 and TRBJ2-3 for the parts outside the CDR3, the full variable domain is DSGVTQTPKHLITATGQRVTLRCSPRSGDLSVYWYQQSLDQGLQFLIQYYNGEERAKGNILERFSAQQFPDLHSELNLSSLELGDSALYFCASSVGTSGTTDTQYFGPGTRLTVL.

For the CDR3, the DNA is TGTGCCAGTAGACGACTGGGACAGGGGGATAATGAAAAACTGTTTTTT. Translation: CASRRLGQGDNEKLFF. V and J are TRBV19 and TRBJ1-4; 11 nucleotides align to TRBD1. In germline, CDR1 is LNHDA, CDR2 SQIVND (reference sequence). V dropped 6 bases and J dropped 4; count of bases not matched to a gene: 7. This CDR3 region has 16 residues. Supplemented by reference TRBV19 and TRBJ1-4, the full variable domain reads DGGITQSPKYLFRKEGQNVTLSCEQNLNHDAMYWYRQDPGQGLRLIYYSQIVNDFQKGDIAEGYSVSREKKESFPLTVTSAQKNPTAFYLCASRRLGQGDNEKLFFGSGTQLSVL.

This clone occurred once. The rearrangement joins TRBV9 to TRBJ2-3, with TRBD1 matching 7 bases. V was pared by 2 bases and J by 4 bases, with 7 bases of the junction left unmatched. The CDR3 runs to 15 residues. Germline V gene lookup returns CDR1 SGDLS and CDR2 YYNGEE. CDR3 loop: CASSVILTGADTQYF. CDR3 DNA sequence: TGTGCCAGCAGCGTCATTTTAACAGGGGCAGATACGCAGTATTTT.

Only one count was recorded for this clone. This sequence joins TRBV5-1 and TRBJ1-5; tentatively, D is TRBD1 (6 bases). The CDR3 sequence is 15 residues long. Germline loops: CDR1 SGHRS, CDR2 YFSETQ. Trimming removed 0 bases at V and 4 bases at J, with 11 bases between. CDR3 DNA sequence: TGCGCCAGCAGCTTGGACGGGGGGGCAAATCAGCCCCAGCATTTT. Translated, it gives CASSLDGGANQPQHF.

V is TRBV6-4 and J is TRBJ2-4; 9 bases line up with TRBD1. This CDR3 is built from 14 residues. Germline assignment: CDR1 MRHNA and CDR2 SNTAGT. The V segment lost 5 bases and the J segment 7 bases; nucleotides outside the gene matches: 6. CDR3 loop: CASSLDRGSNIQYF. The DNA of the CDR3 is TGTGCCAGCAGTTTAGACAGGGGGAGCAACATTCAGTACTTC.